The 10 T cell receptor beta chains below come from one sample, sequenced in a study of blood T cells in healthy people across ages. Using a J-beta primer mix together with a sample-barcoded 5' primer, a second PCR was run for about 6 to 11 cycles. TCRdb re-called the 5' RACE reads with MiXCR, one entry per CDR3 protein. The table lists 1.8 million or so distinct CDR3 sequences, about two fifths of them singletons, with more than 20% in the top ten. The specimen was blood. The receptors were sampled from a human donor in good health.

V and J are TRBV20-1 and TRBJ2-7; D possibly corresponds to TRBD1 (6 bases). Trimming removed 3 bases at V and 7 bases at J, with 19 bases between. Germline V gene data show CDR1 as DFQATT and CDR2 as SNEGSKA (reference sequence). The CDR3 is made up of 14 amino acids. The CDR3 nucleotides read TGCAGTGCTAGGGGCGAGGGGGTATCTTTGGAGCAGTACTTC. Amino acid sequence: CSARGEGVSLEQYF.

The chain joins TRBV18 to TRBJ2-4; a weak D match, TRBD1 (7 bases). Trimming shortened V by 3 bases and J by 9 bases, and 12 bases separated the two germline ends. The CDR3 extends over 13 amino acids. CDR1 and CDR2 from the germline V gene are KGHSH and LQKENI. The CDR3 DNA is TGTGCCAGCTCACCGGCGGGACAGATCATTCAGTACTTC. This sequence encodes CASSPAGQIIQYF.

The chain carries TRBV10-3 and TRBJ2-7; D unclear. This CDR3 region has 13 residues. V gave up 4 bases and J gave up 7 bases, with 14 bases separating them. The germline V gene encodes CDR1 ENHRY and CDR2 SYGVKD. The CDR3: CAISGYRASEQYF. The CDR3, as DNA: TGTGCCATCAGTGGTTATAGGGCTTCGGAGCAGTACTTC.

The rearrangement links TRBV6-2 or TRBV6-3 to TRBJ1-2; possibly TRBD1 for D (6 bases). Trimming took off 0 bases at V and 7 bases at J, with 18 bases between the two ends. Germline CDR1 and CDR2: MNHEY and SVGEGT. The CDR3 extends over 16 amino acids. The CDR3 here is CASSYSSWGASGGYTF. DNA of the CDR3: TGTGCCAGCAGTTACTCGTCCTGGGGGGCGTCGGGTGGCTACACCTTC.

The rearrangement uses TRBV7-9 and TRBJ2-1; 8 bases align to TRBD2. With V trimmed by 7 bases and J by 4 bases, 12 bases remained unmatched. CDR1 SEHNR and CDR2 FQNEAQ come from the germline V gene (reference sequence). This CDR3 has 16 amino acids. CDR3 sequence (DNA): TGTGCCAGCAACCGGATCCTCGCTAGCGGGTACAATGAGCAGTTCTTC. This translates into CASNRILASGYNEQFF.

The rearrangement uses TRBV6-5 and TRBJ1-4; D unclear. In germline, CDR1 is MNHEY, CDR2 SVGAGI. The CDR3 extends over 12 amino acids. V shed 3 bases and J shed 8 bases, with 7 bases lying between them. CDR3 sequence reads: CASSYNREKLFF. Here the CDR3 DNA reads TGTGCCAGCAGTTATAACAGAGAAAAACTGTTTTTT.

This clonotype has only a few counts. The CDR3 here is CASSPAGTGDQPQHF. The CDR3 bases are TGTGCCAGCAGCCCCGCCGGGACAGGGGATCAGCCCCAGCATTTT. V and J are TRBV12-3 or TRBV12-4 and TRBJ1-5, with 10 bases matching TRBD1. V was pared by 6 bases and J by 5 bases, with 7 bases of the junction left unmatched. The CDR3 consists of 15 residues.

V and J are TRBV6-5 and TRBJ1-4; maybe TRBD1 (5 bases). The CDR3 is made up of 16 amino acids. V dropped 4 bases and J dropped 5 bases, with 17 bases sitting between them. The germline V gene encodes CDR1 MNHEY and CDR2 SVGAGI. CDR3 DNA sequence: TGTGCCAGCAGTTCCTCCCCAGGGAGGGCAAATGAAAAACTGTTTTTT. Protein product: CASSSSPGRANEKLFF.

DNA of the CDR3: TGTGCCAGCAGACACGGACAGGGAGTGGGGGAGCAGTACTTC. It yields the protein CASRHGQGVGEQYF. The gene calls are TRBV28 and TRBJ2-7, with TRBD1 matching 8 bases. This CDR3 has 14 residues. CDR1 and CDR2 (germline): MDHEN, SYDVKM. The V segment lost 6 bases and the J segment 7 bases; nucleotides outside the gene matches: 11. Together with reference TRBV28 and TRBJ2-7, the CDR3 gives the full variable domain: DVKVTQSSRYLVKRTGEKVFLECVQDMDHENMFWYRQDPGLGLRLIYFSYDVKMKEKGDIPEGYSVSREKKERFSLILESASTNQTSMYLCASRHGQGVGEQYFGPGTRLTVT.

The chain couples TRBV27 to TRBJ1-2, with D unclear. The CDR3 totals 13 residues. The V gene's germline CDR1 is MNHEY and CDR2 SMNVEV (reference sequence). Between the trimmed V and J ends, which lost 6 bases and 5 bases, there was a span of 13 bases. The CDR3 DNA follows: TGTGCCAGCAGAGCGGACCTGAGGTATGGCTACACCTTC. It specifies CASRADLRYGYTF.